This is a list of T cell receptor beta chains from one sample in a study of Graves' ophthalmopathy and Graves' hyperthyroidism. From the multiplex PCR reads, TCRdb called clonotypes with MiXCR, one entry per CDR3 protein. The table has over a million distinct CDR3 sequences, around a third seen once. The specimen was peripheral blood or thyroid tissue (not recorded which). The receptors come from an adult man with Graves' hyperthyroidism. Both conserved end residues are part of each CDR3. Fields, in order: CDR3 protein, CDR3 DNA, V gene, clone size, D gene, J gene. A D gene is named only where the DNA matches it firmly. Rows may omit the clone size; those that give it use once, few, many or a size class.

CATSTGQTSSYEQYF,TGTGCCACCAGCACCGGACAGACGAGCTCCTACGAGCAGTACTTC,TRBV15,many,-,TRBJ2-7
CASSPWDSGSSEQYF,TGTGCCAGCAGCCCCTGGGATAGCGGGAGTAGCGAGCAGTACTTC,TRBV7-2,many,TRBD2,TRBJ2-7
CASSAGEYQPQHF,TGCGCCAGCAGTGCCGGGGAGTACCAGCCCCAGCATTTT,TRBV10-2,-,-,TRBJ1-5
CAMDNPLYEQYF,TGTGCCATGGATAACCCCCTCTACGAGCAGTACTTC,TRBV29-1,-,-,TRBJ2-7
CSAPGPYYEQYF,TGCAGTGCTCCGGGACCCTACTACGAGCAGTACTTC,TRBV20-1,-,-,TRBJ2-7
CSAPWDRGSNEKLFF,TGCAGTGCTCCCTGGGACAGGGGTTCTAATGAAAAACTGTTTTTT,TRBV20-1,many,TRBD1,TRBJ1-4
CASSGSRDRGGELFF,TGTGCCAGCAGCGGCAGCCGGGACAGAGGCGGGGAGCTGTTTTTT,TRBV7-2,many,TRBD1,TRBJ2-2
CASHGPAVSGNTIYF,TGTGCCAGCCACGGGCCAGCTGTCTCTGGAAACACCATATATTTT,TRBV10-3,-,-,TRBJ1-3
CASSLQIPGQTSGNTIYF,TGTGCCAGCAGCCTCCAAATACCGGGACAGACCTCTGGAAACACCATATATTTT,TRBV7-9,many,TRBD1,TRBJ1-3
CASTKTGTPTGELFF,TGTGCCAGCACCAAGACAGGGACGCCCACCGGGGAGCTGTTTTTT,TRBV6-5,-,TRBD1,TRBJ2-2
CSARQGLSYEQYF,TGCAGTGCTCGACAGGGGCTATCCTACGAGCAGTACTTC,TRBV20-1,few,TRBD1,TRBJ2-7